This T cell receptor beta chain derives from a study of T cell repertoires in cytomegalovirus infection. This clonotype was detected a few times. Its antigen is undetermined. TCRdb itself ran the reads through MiXCR, one entry per CDR3 protein. Here the sample spans tens of thousands of distinct CDR3 sequences, 20% to 25% being singletons. Study results and limitations: Clonotypes of TCR beta that were HLA-C-restricted and CMV-specific dominated the ex vivo response.

The specimen was PBMCs, sequenced either directly or after in vitro stimulation (not recorded which). This TCR was recovered from a human donor in good health (CMV status not recorded). Some clones in this sample may be carry-over from other donors' samples.

This CDR3 reads CASSTQGRETQYF. In nucleotides, the CDR3 is TGTGCCAGCAGTACCCAGGGACGGGAGACCCAGTACTTC. The rearrangement links TRBV28 to TRBJ2-5; D is tentatively TRBD1 or TRBD2 (5 bases each). This CDR3 is built from 13 residues. CDR1 is MDHEN, CDR2 SYDVKM, per germline. V was clipped by 5 bases and J by 5 bases, with 12 bases between them.